The T cell receptor beta chain described here comes from a study of cytomegalovirus exposure and HLA in healthy donors. Background on the study: When 398 donors were genotyped, roughly 78% of them were found to fall in the Caucasian-associated ancestry cluster.

The germline V and J ends were trimmed by 3 bases and 1 base, with 6 bases remaining between them. The CDR3 extends over 13 amino acids. Germline V gene data show CDR1 as MNHEY and CDR2 as SMNVEV (reference sequence). Study-wide results and caveats: It was shown in a later analysis that HLA-associated TCR beta chains were more clonally expanded than other, equally common chains. An analysis done earlier found most TCR beta V segments productive about 90% or about 30% of the time. HLA restriction was apparent for most CMV-associated TCR beta chains in a later analysis.

Primers included in the PCR were 60 Vbeta and 13 Jbeta primers. Measured with immunoSEQ multiplex PCR; TCRdb has only the in-frame clones, and not every one. The data contain more than 150,000 clones, around 77% of them seen just once; the ten biggest clones take up 1%. Comment on this clone: Its antigen is unknown.

This sequence was found in a woman between 50 and 59 years old in good health and CMV-seropositive. This chain connects TRBV27 to TRBJ1-1; D gene unclear. Sequenced input: PBMCs. CDR3 amino acids: CASSLAWNTEAFF. The CDR3 bases are TGTGCCAGCAGTTTGGCATGGAACACTGAAGCTTTCTTT.